These 18 T cell receptor beta chains were sequenced from one sample in a study of blood T cell repertoires in COVID-19. The protocol was immunoSEQ multiplex PCR, while the TCRdb copy is restricted to in-frame clones and leaves out a portion. The sample has roughly 410,000 clones, about 91% seen once. The material sequenced was peripheral blood. These receptor sequences come from a woman between 35 and 50 years old with COVID-19, enrolled during active disease.

The rearrangement joins TRBV7-9 to TRBJ2-1, with TRBD1 matching 10 bases. Trimming took 3 bases from V and 7 from J; bases not matched to a gene: 6. Germline CDR1 reads SEHNR; CDR2 reads FQNEAQ (reference sequence). The CDR3 has 15 residues. In nucleotides, the CDR3 is TGTGCCAGCAGCTTCGGGACAGGGGAAACAAATGAGCAGTTCTTC. Translated: CASSFGTGETNEQFF.

The V gene is TRBV18, the J gene TRBJ1-2; 10 positions match TRBD1. From germline, CDR1 is KGHSH and CDR2 LQKENI. CDR3 length: 15 amino acids. The V gene end was trimmed by 3 bases and the J gene end by 8 bases; junction bases not matched to a gene: 9. CDR3 protein: CASSPPGQGNDGYTF. CDR3 DNA: TGTGCCAGCTCACCTCCGGGACAGGGGAACGACGGCTACACCTTC.

J is TRBJ2-5 and V is TRBV5-1; the match to TRBD1 covers 10 bases. Trimming removed 1 base from V and 4 bases from J; junction bases left unmatched: 16. There are 19 residues in the CDR3. CDR1 is SGHRS, CDR2 YFSETQ, per germline. This CDR3 reads CASSLWPGTGESIRETQYF. DNA of the CDR3: TGCGCCAGCAGCTTGTGGCCCGGGACAGGGGAGTCGATTCGAGAGACCCAGTACTTC.

The J gene is TRBJ1-2, the V gene TRBV28, with 9 nucleotides matching TRBD1. Germline CDR1 is MDHEN and CDR2 is SYDVKM. J was trimmed by 8 bases and V by 1 base; bases with no gene match: 11. CDR3 length equals 16 residues. The chain's CDR3 is CASSLSVATGGSGYTF. The CDR3 coding sequence is TGTGCCAGCAGTTTATCGGTGGCCACAGGGGGCTCGGGCTACACCTTC.

The rearrangement links TRBV28 to TRBJ2-1, with 7 nucleotides matching TRBD2. CDR3 size: 17 residues. The germline CDR1 and CDR2 sequences are MDHEN and SYDVKM. V lost 5 bases, J lost 2 bases, and 12 bases stayed unmatched. The CDR3 spells CASSPSWTRSAYNEQFF. CDR3 nucleotide sequence: TGTGCCAGCAGTCCCTCCTGGACTAGGTCCGCCTACAATGAGCAGTTCTTC.

Concerning this clone: The sample contains more than one DNA sequence encoding this CDR3. This chain joins TRBV27 and TRBJ1-5, with 9 nucleotides matching TRBD1. This CDR3 has 15 amino acids. Per the germline V gene, CDR1 is MNHEY and CDR2 is SMNVEV (reference sequence). Losses at the gene ends were 2 bases for V and 3 bases for J; bases not matched to a gene: 2. DNA for the CDR3: TGTGCCAGCAGTTTAAACAGGGGGCCCAATCAGCCCCAGCATTTT. Its protein product is CASSLNRGPNQPQHF.

This clone appeared a single time. DNA for the CDR3: TGTGCCGCAGGGAAACAGGGGGAACTCAGCAATGAGCAGTTCTTC. Translated: CAAGKQGELSNEQFF. The chain carries TRBV10-3 and TRBJ2-1; 8 bases agree with TRBD1. The germline CDR1 and CDR2 sequences are ENHRY and SYGVKD. The CDR3 extends over 15 amino acids. V was clipped by 11 bases and J by 6 bases; unmatched bases: 15.

The rearrangement joins TRBV19 to TRBJ2-3; D is perhaps TRBD2 (5 bases). V was trimmed by 6 bases and J by 1 base, leaving 14 bases between them. The CDR3 consists of 15 residues. Per germline, CDR1 LNHDA and CDR2 SQIVND (reference sequence). The CDR3 region is CASSLRGSGTDTQYF. CDR3 coding DNA: TGTGCCAGTAGCCTTCGAGGGTCGGGCACAGATACGCAGTATTTT. Variable domain in full (rest from reference TRBV19 and TRBJ2-3): DGGITQSPKYLFRKEGQNVTLSCEQNLNHDAMYWYRQDPGQGLRLIYYSQIVNDFQKGDIAEGYSVSREKKESFPLTVTSAQKNPTAFYLCASSLRGSGTDTQYFGPGTRLTVL.

The genes are TRBV11-3 and TRBJ2-1; D might be TRBD2 (7 bases). The CDR3 sequence is 19 residues long. V lost 5 bases to trimming and J lost 2 bases, with 25 bases between them. The germline V gene encodes CDR1 SGHNT and CDR2 YENEEA. In nucleotides, the CDR3 is TGTGCCAGCAGCCGAGGAACGGGGGGCAGGCCGCCCCCCTACAATGAGCAGTTCTTC. It encodes CASSRGTGGRPPPYNEQFF.

V gene TRBV9 combines with J gene TRBJ2-1, with 8 positions matching TRBD1. The V and J ends lost 4 bases and 3 bases, in that order; junction bases with no gene match: 9. The CDR3 is made up of 16 amino acids. Germline V gives CDR1 SGDLS, CDR2 YYNGEE. The CDR3 sequence: CASSLTTGTGYNEQFF. In DNA form, the CDR3 reads TGTGCCAGCAGCCTAACCACTGGGACAGGCTACAATGAGCAGTTCTTC.

The chain couples TRBV2 to TRBJ2-7; the match to TRBD1 covers 10 bases. J was trimmed by 5 bases and V by 11 bases; bases with no gene match: 9. The CDR3 extends over 13 amino acids. Per the germline V gene, CDR1 is SNHLY and CDR2 is FYNNEI. CDR3 protein: CAVRGTGVHEQYF. DNA for the CDR3: TGTGCCGTCCGCGGGACAGGGGTCCACGAGCAGTACTTC.

The V and J genes are TRBV3-1 (or the pseudogene TRBV3-2) and TRBJ2-5, with 9 bases fitting TRBD2. Germline CDR1 reads LGHDT; CDR2 reads YNNKEL (reference sequence). V lost 3 bases and J lost 3; bases outside the gene matches: 5. CDR3 size: 15 residues. The CDR3 region has the DNA TGTGCCAGCAGCCATTACATAGCGGGGGAAGAGACCCAGTACTTC. As protein: CASSHYIAGEETQYF.

J is TRBJ1-5 and V is TRBV9; TRBD1 agrees at 7 bases. In germline, CDR1 is SGDLS, CDR2 YYNGEE. This CDR3 comprises 15 residues. V shed 5 bases and J 6 bases; nucleotides not matched to a gene: 11. The CDR3 DNA sequence: TGTGCCAGCAGTCAGGGAGGAGGGGGCGGTCAGCCCCAGCATTTT. Encoded protein: CASSQGGGGGQPQHF. The full variable domain, its missing parts supplied by reference TRBV9 and TRBJ1-5, is DSGVTQTPKHLITATGQRVTLRCSPRSGDLSVYWYQQSLDQGLQFLIQYYNGEERAKGNILERFSAQQFPDLHSELNLSSLELGDSALYFCASSQGGGGGQPQHFGDGTRLSIL.

This clone occurred once. The chain uses TRBV9 and TRBJ2-1; 13 nucleotides line up with TRBD2. The germline CDR1 and CDR2 sequences are SGDLS and YYNGEE. Losses at the gene ends were 0 bases for V and 5 bases for J; bases not matched to a gene: 5. The CDR3 spans 17 residues. The CDR3 nucleotides read TGTGCCAGCAGCGTAGGACTAGCGGGAGGTTCAAACAATGAGCAGTTCTTC. Translation gives CASSVGLAGGSNNEQFF.

The V gene is TRBV6-2 or TRBV6-3, the J gene TRBJ2-7, with 8 bases aligning to TRBD1. Trimming cost V 4 bases and J 5 bases; bases outside gene matches: 7. The CDR3 runs 14 residues. Germline CDR1 and CDR2: MNHEY and SVGEGT. CDR3 nucleotides: TGTGCCAGCAGTTCGACAGGGGCGGTTAACGAGCAGTACTTC. The encoded protein is CASSSTGAVNEQYF.

This chain uses TRBV7-9 with TRBJ1-6; D ambiguous. The CDR3 has 13 residues. Trimming took 3 bases from V and 7 from J, leaving 7 bases between them. Per the germline V gene, CDR1 is SEHNR and CDR2 is FQNEAQ (reference sequence). CDR3: CASSLNTNSPLHF. The CDR3 DNA reads as TGTGCCAGCAGCTTGAACACGAATTCACCCCTCCACTTT.

This clone appeared once. The rearrangement uses TRBV12-5 and TRBJ1-5, with 7 bases that match TRBD1. With V trimmed by 0 bases and J by 3 bases, 5 bases remained unmatched. The germline V gene encodes CDR1 LGHNT and CDR2 FRNRAP. CDR3 length equals 16 residues. CDR3 sequence (DNA): TGTGCTAGTGGTTTGGTATTAGGGGGCCCCAATCAGCCCCAGCATTTT. Protein: CASGLVLGGPNQPQHF.

The chain uses TRBV7-9 and TRBJ1-5, with 9 bases fitting TRBD1. The V and J ends lost 5 bases and 6 bases, in that order; junction bases with no gene match: 5. The CDR3 runs to 14 residues. Germline lookup yields CDR1 SEHNR and CDR2 FQNEAQ (reference sequence). DNA of the CDR3: TGTGCCAGCAGCCCCGGGACAGGGACTCAGCCCCAGCATTTT. This sequence encodes CASSPGTGTQPQHF. Looking up the rest from reference TRBV7-9 and TRBJ1-5 gives the full variable domain: DTGVSQNPRHKITKRGQNVTFRCDPISEHNRLYWYRQTLGQGPEFLTYFQNEAQLEKSRLLSDRFSAERPKGSFSTLEIQRTEQGDSAMYLCASSPGTGTQPQHFGDGTRLSIL.